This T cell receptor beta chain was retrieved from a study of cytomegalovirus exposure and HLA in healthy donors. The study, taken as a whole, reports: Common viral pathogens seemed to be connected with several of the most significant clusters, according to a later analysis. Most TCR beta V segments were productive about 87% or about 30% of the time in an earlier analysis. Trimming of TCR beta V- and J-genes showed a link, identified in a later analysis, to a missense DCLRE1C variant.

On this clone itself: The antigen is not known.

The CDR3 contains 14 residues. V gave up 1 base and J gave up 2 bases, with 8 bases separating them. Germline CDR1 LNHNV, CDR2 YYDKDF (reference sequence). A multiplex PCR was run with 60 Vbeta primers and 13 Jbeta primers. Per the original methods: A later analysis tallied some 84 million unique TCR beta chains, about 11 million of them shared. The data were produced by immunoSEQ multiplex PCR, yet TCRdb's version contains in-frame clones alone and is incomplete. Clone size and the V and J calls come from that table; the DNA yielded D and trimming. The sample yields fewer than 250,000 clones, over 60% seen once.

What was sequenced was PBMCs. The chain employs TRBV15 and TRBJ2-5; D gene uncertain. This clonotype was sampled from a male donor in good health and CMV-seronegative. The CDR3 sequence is CATSRGDSQETQYF. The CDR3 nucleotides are TGTGCCACCAGCAGAGGAGACTCTCAAGAGACCCAGTACTTC. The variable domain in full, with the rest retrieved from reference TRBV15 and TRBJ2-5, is DAMVIQNPRYQVTQFGKPVTLSCSQTLNHNVMYWYQQKSSQAPKLLFHYYDKDFNNEADTPDNFQSRRPNTSFCFLDIRSPGLGDTAMYLCATSRGDSQETQYFGPGTRLLVL.